Below, 25 T cell receptor beta chains from the same sample are listed, as sequenced in a study of OX40 agonist ivuxolimab in advanced cancers. Library construction relied on the immunoSEQ multiplex PCR assay. The table comes from immuneACCESS by way of TCRdb, which keeps in-frame sequences with V and J called. Part of the clones is missing from these tables; in studies checked, under half for an unresolved V gene and the rest for unknown reasons. The table for this sample lists approximately 84,000 clones; nearly 90% of them were counted only once. Under 0.25% of the sample is in the top ten clones. Source: CD4+ or CD8+ T cells sorted from blood, taken in a trial of the OX40 agonist ivuxolimab. The receptors were gathered from an adult with an advanced solid tumor such as melanoma, head and neck, liver or kidney cancer.

V is TRBV28 and J is TRBJ2-7; D may be TRBD1 or TRBD2 (5 bases each). The ends were cut back, 3 bases at V and 5 bases at J, with 8 bases in the middle. The CDR3 is 12 amino acids. Germline CDR1 MDHEN, CDR2 SYDVKM. The CDR3: CASSLVGDEQYF. The CDR3 bases are TGTGCCAGCAGTTTGGTGGGGGACGAGCAGTACTTC.

The V call is TRBV5-1, the J call TRBJ1-1; D perhaps matches TRBD1 (5 bases). The CDR3 totals 17 residues. Trimming took off 4 bases at V and 0 bases at J, with 19 bases between the two ends. Germline lookup yields CDR1 SGHRS and CDR2 YFSETQ. CDR3 in DNA: TGCGCCAGCAGCCGCGCCACGGGGCAATATTTGAACACTGAAGCTTTCTTT. Its protein is CASSRATGQYLNTEAFF. Full variable domain (missing parts from reference TRBV5-1 and TRBJ1-1): KAGVTQTPRYLIKTRGQQVTLSCSPISGHRSVSWYQQTPGQGLQFLFEYFSETQRNKGNFPGRFSGRQFSNSRSEMNVSTLELGDSALYLCASSRATGQYLNTEAFFGQGTRLTVV.

This clone showed up just a few times. The rearrangement links TRBV5-8 to TRBJ2-1, with D hard to call. The V end was cut by 6 bases, the J end by 0 bases, with 10 bases between. Germline CDR1 and CDR2: SGHTS and YDEGEE. The CDR3 sequence is 14 residues long. The CDR3 DNA is TGTGCCAGCATCTTCACCCGCTCCTACAATGAGCAGTTCTTC. Translation: CASIFTRSYNEQFF.

The chain uses TRBV10-2 and TRBJ1-4; weak D call: TRBD1 (5 bases). V dropped 5 bases and J dropped 7 bases, with 17 bases sitting between them. Germline CDR1 is WSHSY and CDR2 is SAAADI. This CDR3 contains 15 residues. The CDR3: CASSPNYGTGEKLFF. The CDR3 DNA sequence: TGCGCCAGCAGTCCTAATTACGGGACCGGTGAAAAACTGTTTTTT.

This clone was recorded only once. This sequence joins TRBV28 and TRBJ2-2; D is undetermined. Trimming removed 3 bases from V and 3 bases from J, with 11 bases in between. Germline loops: CDR1 MDHEN, CDR2 SYDVKM. This CDR3 comprises 15 residues. The CDR3 DNA reads TGTGCCAGCAGTTTCCCCCGAGCCTACACCGGGGAGCTGTTTTTT. Protein: CASSFPRAYTGELFF.

This chain links TRBV18 with TRBJ1-1; TRBD1 is a possible D gene (5 bases). Trimming cost V 4 bases and J 1 base, with 10 bases left between them. Germline V gene data show CDR1 as KGHSH and CDR2 as LQKENI. This CDR3 has 14 amino acids. The CDR3 DNA reads as TGTGCCAGCTCACTTGGGGGAGCGAACACTGAAGCTTTCTTT. Translation: CASSLGGANTEAFF.

This clone was picked up a small number of times. CDR3 sequence (DNA): TGCGCCAGCAGCCCGGAGGGAGTACGAGAGACCCAGTACTTC. The encoded protein is CASSPEGVRETQYF. V gene TRBV5-1 combines with J gene TRBJ2-5; maybe TRBD2 (6 bases). V shed 4 bases and J shed 4 bases, with 14 bases lying between them. CDR3 length equals 14 residues. The germline CDR1 and CDR2 sequences are SGHRS and YFSETQ.

This clone appeared a single time. The chain recombines TRBV18 with TRBJ2-7, with no clear D. The V end lost 6 bases, the J end lost 3 bases, and 15 bases lay between the germline ends. This CDR3 is built from 14 residues. In germline, CDR1 is KGHSH, CDR2 LQKENI. The CDR3 bases are TGTGCCAGCTCGCCGCTACCGAATCGCTACGAGCAGTACGTC. Amino acid sequence: CASSPLPNRYEQYV.

The table lists this clone with a count of one. The chain uses TRBV28 and TRBJ2-3; 7 nucleotides align to TRBD2. CDR1 and CDR2 from the germline V gene are MDHEN and SYDVKM. The CDR3 contains 15 residues. Unmatched junction bases numbered 8, after V lost 5 bases and J lost 3 bases. DNA of the CDR3: TGTGCCAGCAGTAACTGGGGGGAGGGGACAGATACGCAGTATTTT. Residues: CASSNWGEGTDTQYF.

CDR3: CASSLTTNYGYTF. DNA of the CDR3: TGTGCCAGCAGCCTGACCACCAATTATGGCTACACCTTC. The chain combines TRBV11-3 with TRBJ1-2; no reliable D call. V shed 5 bases and J shed 5 bases, with 12 bases lying between them. CDR3 length: 13 residues. The germline gives CDR1 SGHNT, CDR2 YENEEA.

A single count supports this clone. The chain uses TRBV2 and TRBJ2-7; maybe TRBD1 (6 bases). Trimming removed 2 bases from V and 7 bases from J, with 9 bases in between. The CDR3 has 12 residues. Germline loops: CDR1 SNHLY, CDR2 FYNNEI. The CDR3 nucleotides read TGTGCCAGCAGTGAACAGGGGAATGAGCAGTACGTC. Translating it yields CASSEQGNEQYV.

The chain combines TRBV6-5 with TRBJ1-1, with a tentative D call TRBD1 (6 bases). Trimming removed 2 bases at V and 2 bases at J, with 15 bases between. Per germline, CDR1 MNHEY and CDR2 SVGAGI. CDR3 length: 16 residues. CDR3 in amino acids: CASSYQPGQINTEAFF. The CDR3 region has the DNA TGTGCCAGCAGTTACCAACCGGGACAAATTAACACTGAAGCTTTCTTT.

This clone was seen only once. The chain has TRBV5-5 and TRBJ1-1; no clear D. V lost 4 bases and J 2 bases, leaving 12 bases between the germline ends. Germline V gene lookup returns CDR1 SGHKS and CDR2 YYEKEE (reference sequence). The CDR3 consists of 14 residues. CDR3 loop: CASSRSETNTEAFF. The DNA of the CDR3 is TGTGCCAGCAGCCGTTCCGAGACTAACACTGAAGCTTTCTTT.

The chain joins TRBV7-9 to TRBJ2-7; 9 bases are shared with TRBD1. V shed 3 bases and J 6 bases; nucleotides not matched to a gene: 0. Germline values: CDR1 SEHNR, CDR2 FQNEAQ (reference sequence). The CDR3 is made up of 12 amino acids. For the CDR3, the DNA is TGTGCCAGCAGCTTGACAGGGGGCGAGCAGTACGTC. Protein sequence: CASSLTGGEQYV.

This chain joins TRBV6-5 and TRBJ2-7, with 9 bases fitting TRBD2. Germline V gene lookup returns CDR1 MNHEY and CDR2 SVGAGI. Losses at the gene ends were 3 bases for V and 3 bases for J; bases not matched to a gene: 6. The CDR3 sequence is 15 residues long. Here the CDR3 reads CASSYGTSLRYEQYF. CDR3 nucleotide sequence: TGTGCCAGCAGTTATGGGACTAGCCTACGCTACGAGCAGTACTTC.

The chain recombines TRBV5-1 with TRBJ2-1; D is perhaps TRBD1 (6 bases). V gave up 0 bases and J gave up 5 bases, with 15 bases separating them. Per germline, CDR1 SGHRS and CDR2 YFSETQ. This CDR3 comprises 16 residues. Here the CDR3 reads CASSLAGNRAHNEQFF. For the CDR3, the DNA is TGCGCCAGCAGCTTGGCAGGAAACAGGGCCCACAATGAGCAGTTCTTC.

The chain combines TRBV10-3 with TRBJ1-2; 9 positions match TRBD1. V lost 6 bases and J lost 2; bases outside the gene matches: 1. This CDR3 contains 13 residues. Germline V gene data show CDR1 as ENHRY and CDR2 as SYGVKD. CDR3: CAIRGTGNYGYTF. CDR3 DNA sequence: TGTGCCATCAGGGGGACAGGGAACTATGGCTACACCTTC.

V is TRBV2 and J is TRBJ2-5, with D possibly matching TRBD1 (5 bases). Trimming shortened V by 3 bases and J by 0 bases, and 14 bases separated the two germline ends. CDR1 is SNHLY, CDR2 FYNNEI, per germline. This CDR3 is 16 amino acids long. CDR3 in DNA: TGTGCCAGCAGTGACCCACCCGACAGCAACCAAGAGACCCAGTACTTC. Translation: CASSDPPDSNQETQYF. Combining the CDR3 with reference TRBV2 and TRBJ2-5 gives the whole variable domain EPEVTQTPSHQVTQMGQEVILRCVPISNHLYFYWYRQILGQKVEFLVSFYNNEISEKSEIFDDQFSVERPDGSNFTLKIRSTKLEDSAMYFCASSDPPDSNQETQYFGPGTRLLVL.

The chain has TRBV30 and TRBJ2-2; D not resolved. Germline values: CDR1 GTSNPN, CDR2 SVGIG (reference sequence). V lost 4 bases and J lost 2, with 11 bases in between. CDR3 length: 14 amino acids. CDR3 protein: CAWKRSVNTGELFF. CDR3 nucleotides: TGTGCCTGGAAGAGGAGCGTCAACACCGGGGAGCTGTTTTTT.

The V call is TRBV29-1, the J call TRBJ1-4; D is undetermined. Trimming stripped 0 bases from V and 5 bases from J, with 7 bases between. Germline V gene sequence: CDR1 SQVTM, CDR2 ANQGSEA. This CDR3 is built from 13 residues. DNA of the CDR3: TGCAGCGTTGAAGACACGGGGAATGAAAAACTGTTTTTT. Its translation: CSVEDTGNEKLFF.

This sequence joins TRBV11-2 and TRBJ2-5; no firm D call. This CDR3 has 14 amino acids. Germline loops: CDR1 SGHAT, CDR2 FQNNGV. The V gene lost 1 base and the J gene lost 4 bases, with 10 bases spanning the gap. Here the CDR3 DNA reads TGTGCCAGCAGCTTAGCGGCAGCCATAGAGACCCAGTACTTC. Translation: CASSLAAAIETQYF.

This clone has only one observation. The chain has TRBV5-4 and TRBJ2-7, with D maybe TRBD1 (6 bases). V lost 0 bases to trimming and J lost 5 bases, with 15 bases between them. Germline V CDR1 and CDR2: SGHNT, YYREEE (reference sequence). CDR3 length equals 15 residues. The CDR3, as DNA: TGTGCCAGCAGCTTGGTACAGGGTAGAGGGCACGAGCAGTACTTC. Amino acid sequence: CASSLVQGRGHEQYF.

The sample holds a few counts of this clone. This chain uses TRBV6-6 with TRBJ1-1, with D perhaps matching TRBD1 (5 bases). Germline V gene data show CDR1 as MNHNY and CDR2 as SVGAGI (reference sequence). Trimming shortened V by 2 bases and J by 8 bases, and 15 bases separated the two germline ends. The CDR3 sequence is 14 residues long. The CDR3 DNA is TGTGCCAGCAGTTACCTCCGGGACGCTCAAGAAGCTTTCTTT. Its protein product is CASSYLRDAQEAFF.

The gene calls are TRBV5-5 and TRBJ2-5; D remains ambiguous. The germline V gene has CDR1 SGHKS and CDR2 YYEKEE (reference sequence). V lost 4 bases and J lost 5, with 15 bases in between. CDR3 size: 14 residues. DNA of the CDR3: TGTGCCAGCAGCCCTCGTAGTAACACGGAGACCCAGTACTTC. It translates to CASSPRSNTETQYF. Full variable domain (outside the CDR3, taken from reference TRBV5-5 and TRBJ2-5): DAGVTQSPTHLIKTRGQQVTLRCSPISGHKSVSWYQQVLGQGPQFIFQYYEKEERGRGNFPDRFSARQFPNYSSELNVNALLLGDSALYLCASSPRSNTETQYFGPGTRLLVL.

The V call is TRBV6-6, the J call TRBJ2-3; the match to TRBD1 covers 10 bases. Losses at the gene ends were 2 bases for V and 8 bases for J; bases not matched to a gene: 7. Germline CDR1 and CDR2: MNHNY and SVGAGI (reference sequence). CDR3 size: 15 residues. DNA of the CDR3: TGTGCCAGCAGTTACCCGACAGGGGGCCAGGCTACGCAGTATTTT. Protein: CASSYPTGGQATQYF.